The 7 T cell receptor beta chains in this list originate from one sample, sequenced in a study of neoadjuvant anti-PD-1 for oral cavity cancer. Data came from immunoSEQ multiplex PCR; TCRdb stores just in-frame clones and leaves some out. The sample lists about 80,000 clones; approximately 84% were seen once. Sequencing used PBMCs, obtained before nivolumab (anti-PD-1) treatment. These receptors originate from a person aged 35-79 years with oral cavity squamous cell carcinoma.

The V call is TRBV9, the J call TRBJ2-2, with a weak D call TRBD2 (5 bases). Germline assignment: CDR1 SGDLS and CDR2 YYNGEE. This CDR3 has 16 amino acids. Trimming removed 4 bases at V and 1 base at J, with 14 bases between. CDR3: CASSSLKAGNTGELFF. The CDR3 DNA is TGTGCCAGCAGCTCCCTGAAGGCGGGGAACACCGGGGAGCTGTTTTTT.

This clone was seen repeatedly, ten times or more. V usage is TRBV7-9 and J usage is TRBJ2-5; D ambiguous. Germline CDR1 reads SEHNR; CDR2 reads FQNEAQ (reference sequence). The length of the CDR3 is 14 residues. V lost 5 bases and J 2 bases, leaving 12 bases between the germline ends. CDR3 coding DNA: TGTGCCAGCAGCGAGGACCTGGGGCAAGAGACCCAGTACTTC. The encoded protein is CASSEDLGQETQYF. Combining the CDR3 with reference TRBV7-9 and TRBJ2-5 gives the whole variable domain DTGVSQNPRHKITKRGQNVTFRCDPISEHNRLYWYRQTLGQGPEFLTYFQNEAQLEKSRLLSDRFSAERPKGSFSTLEIQRTEQGDSAMYLCASSEDLGQETQYFGPGTRLLVL.

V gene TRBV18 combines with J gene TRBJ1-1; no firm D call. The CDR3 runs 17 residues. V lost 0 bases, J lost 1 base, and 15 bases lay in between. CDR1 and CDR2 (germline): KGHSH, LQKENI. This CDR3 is CASSPPLKGLTNTEAFF. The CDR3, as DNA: TGTGCCAGCTCACCACCCCTCAAGGGATTGACGAACACTGAAGCTTTCTTT.

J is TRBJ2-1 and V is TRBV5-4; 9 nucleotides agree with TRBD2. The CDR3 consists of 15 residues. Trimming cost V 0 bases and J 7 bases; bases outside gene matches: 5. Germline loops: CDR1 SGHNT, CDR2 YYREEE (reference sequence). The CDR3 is CASSLGAGGPNEQFF. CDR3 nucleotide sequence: TGTGCCAGCAGCTTGGGGGCGGGAGGGCCGAATGAGCAGTTCTTC.

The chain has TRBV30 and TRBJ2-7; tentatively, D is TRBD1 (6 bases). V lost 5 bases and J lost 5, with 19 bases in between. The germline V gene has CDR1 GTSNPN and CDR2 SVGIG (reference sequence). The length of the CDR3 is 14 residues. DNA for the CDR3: TGTGCCTGGCGAAGGGGACAACGAGGGAACGAGCAGTACTTC. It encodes CAWRRGQRGNEQYF.

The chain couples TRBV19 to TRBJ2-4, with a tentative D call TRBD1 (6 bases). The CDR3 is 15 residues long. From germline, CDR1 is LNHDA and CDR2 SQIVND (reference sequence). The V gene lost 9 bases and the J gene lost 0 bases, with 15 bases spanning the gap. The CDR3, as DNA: TGTGCCAGCGCCGACAGGACCCTAGCCAAAAACATTCAGTACTTC. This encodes CASADRTLAKNIQYF.

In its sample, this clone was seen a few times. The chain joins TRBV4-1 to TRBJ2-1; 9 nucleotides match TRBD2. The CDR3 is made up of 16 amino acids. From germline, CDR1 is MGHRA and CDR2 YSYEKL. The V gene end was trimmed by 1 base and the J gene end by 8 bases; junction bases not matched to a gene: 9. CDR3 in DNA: TGCGCCAGCAGCCAAGTCCTACTAGCGGGTCTGGATGAGCAGTTCTTC. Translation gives CASSQVLLAGLDEQFF.